The clone carrying this T cell receptor (beta chain) turned up a few times. Antigen unknown. The sample comes from a study of response to subunit inactivated influenza vaccine. TCRdb re-derived calls from the RT-PCR reads in MiXCR, one entry per CDR3 protein. This table holds 530,000 or so distinct CDR3 sequences, 10% to 15% found once. Looked up from germline, CDR1 is MDHEN and CDR2 is SYDVKM. The CDR3 consists of 18 residues. The V gene lost 7 bases and the J gene lost 3 bases, with 22 bases spanning the gap. Findings and caveats of the study: Each seasonal influenza vaccination, the authors suggested, recruits few new T cells.

The clonotype originates from a man between 45 and 60 years old who received an inactivated influenza vaccine. This chain uses TRBV28 with TRBJ2-6; no reliable D call. The starting material was PBMCs from blood, obtained on the day of vaccination. The CDR3: CASTPGESDFFGANVLTF. CDR3 coding DNA: TGTGCCAGCACCCCTGGCGAGAGCGATTTCTTTGGGGCCAACGTCCTGACTTTC.